This T cell receptor (beta chain) was found in a study of glioma-infiltrating T cells. Study-wide results and limits: Above-expected tissue-blood divergence occurred in all gliomas, most in low-grade ones.

V gave up 0 bases and J gave up 2 bases; unmatched junction bases: 6. The CDR3 is 15 amino acids. Per the germline V gene, CDR1 is SQVTM and CDR2 is ANQGSEA. TCR alpha and beta CDR3 regions were amplified from RNA using iRepertoire nested multiplex PCR. TCRdb itself ran the multiplex PCR reads through MiXCR, one entry per CDR3 protein. The repertoire holds roughly 120,000 distinct CDR3 sequences, with about 25% as singletons. In this sample, this clonotype turned up a few times. Its antigen is unknown. The rearrangement joins TRBV29-1 to TRBJ1-2; 7 bases map to TRBD1. The specimen sequenced was glioma tissue, nonneoplastic brain tissue, or PBMCs (not recorded which). The sequence was obtained from a human donor with low-grade glioma or glioblastoma, undergoing nonglioma brain surgery, or in good health (not recorded which). CDR3 loop: CSVEDPGTANYGYTF. CDR3 bases: TGCAGCGTTGAAGATCCCGGGACAGCCAACTATGGCTACACCTTC.